Included here is one T cell receptor (beta chain) sequence, with context. The antigen it binds to is not known. The input lacks base qualities; no much larger clone sits a single base away. The sample originates from a study of cytomegalovirus exposure and HLA in healthy donors (dated 2017 in TCRdb). For the wider study: An earlier analysis of about 560 of the donors reported under 300 Gb of sequence data and 117 million unique TCR beta sequences obtained from about 200 million T cells. An early release covering roughly 640 HLA-typed donors comprised roughly 300 gigabases of sequencing data and 85 million to 100 million unique TCR sequences. The genetic ancestry cluster associated with self-reported Caucasian donors included 70% to 85% of the 300 to 450 genotyped donors. The study aimed to test whether signatures of past pathogen exposure could be identified by cataloging public T cell receptors. The study profiled the T cell repertoires of 550 to 700 subjects by immunosequencing and related them to cytomegalovirus serostatus. A separate validation cohort of about 110 different subjects was used in addition to the approximately 640-subject first cohort. To predict cytomegalovirus infection status, the study brought together high-throughput TCR immunosequencing, statistical association of individual TCRs with disease status, and machine learning. To study patterns of TCR occurrence, a later analysis re-analyzed previously published TCR beta repertoires from hundreds of donors and added high-resolution HLA genotyping. The later analysis used no new phenotypic data to find candidate immune exposures, relying instead on TCR beta sequences and their occurrence across donors. An earlier analysis of fewer than 700 of the donors applied high-throughput TCR beta sequencing to assess whether each TCR beta V gene segment acted as functional or pseudogenic. Alongside the repertoire data, information on donor age, sex, ethnicity and CMV serostatus was compiled. A later genetic analysis used genome-wide SNP genotypes for 398 of the 666 donors, treating that subset as a discovery cohort. Every repertoire in the discovery cohort had been generated on one and the same sequencing platform. Class I and class II HLA loci were covered by the typing at four-digit resolution. The number of donors typed differed by locus, with about 629-630 for A, B, C, DRB1 and DQB1, 522 for DQA1, approximately 580 for DPA1, and some 470 for DPB1. Several DR-DQ haplotypes were treated as single units for association and clustering because of strong linkage in the cohort. Among 398 genotyped donors of the cohort, an average of about 240,000 unique TCR beta nucleotide sequences were sequenced per donor, around 18% of them non-productive. Paper-wide results and their limitations: A cluster of highly shared sequence variants was judged likely to be a technical artifact of the sequencing pipeline. The only immune exposure information available for the cohort was CMV serostatus. In a later analysis, most CMV-associated TCR beta chains were found to appear HLA-restricted, with HLA associations seemingly driven largely by CMV exposure. According to a later analysis, parvovirus B19, influenza, CMV and Epstein-Barr virus appeared linked to several top co-occurrence clusters. According to the authors, the approach could potentially be generalized to other disease states and immunological phenotypes. Across donors, most TCR sequences were observed very rarely, whereas some public TCRs were present in many individuals. About 15 rarely observed V segments, including chromosome 9 orphons, were excluded from the earlier analysis of several hundred of the donors because counts were too low. According to a later genetic analysis, donors in an Asian-associated ancestry cluster had fewer N-insertions in productive TCRs than the approximately 690-donor mean. Roughly uniform sequencing depth across donors was assumed in presence/absence analyses, although this assumption may not hold. A further reported finding was that TCR beta sequences accurately predicted the HLA-A and HLA-B alleles for most subjects in the first cohort. A few of the identified cytomegalovirus-associated TCR beta chains were confirmed in vitro to be specific for cytomegalovirus antigens. Only TCR beta chains were sequenced in this cohort, and the absence of alpha or paired-chain data limited detectable features. A later analysis found that HLA-associated TCR beta chains were more clonally expanded and had lower generation probabilities than equally common non-associated chains. In an earlier analysis of 587 of the donors, most TCR beta V segments appeared in productive rearrangements about 87% or about 30% of the time, broadly matching IMGT annotations. A later analysis found that TCR association rates varied across HLA loci, with DRB1 alleles showing the most associated TCRs and HLA-C alleles the fewest. When HLA alleles, especially DR and DQ, strongly co-occurred, TCR associations were difficult to assign to individual alleles. Because HLA typing was unavailable for some donors at each locus, only the typed subset was used in association tests. A later genetic analysis associated a missense DCLRE1C variant with V-gene and J-gene trimming of TCR beta chains, and an independent cohort replicated the association. A later analysis associated about 17,000 TCR beta sequences with specific HLA alleles at a false discovery rate of 0.05. The classifier was reported to diagnose cytomegalovirus status with high specificity and sensitivity in both the original cohort and the validation cohort. Linkage disequilibrium might explain the correlated functional status among segregating V segments, but an unknown experimental factor could not be ruled out. The study gave a list of about 160 TCR beta chains associated with cytomegalovirus.

In total, roughly 670 healthy bone marrow donors made up the cohort. All cohort members were sampled while nominally healthy, although unrecorded immune exposures were likely present. The donor tested CMV seronegative, placing the donor among the 350 or so seronegative members of the cohort. A peripheral blood sample was collected from each donor, and TCR beta sequencing was performed on peripheral blood mononuclear cells. The Qiagen DNeasy Blood Extraction Kit was used to extract genomic DNA from the blood cell samples. Library preparation employed the immunoSEQ multiplex PCR assay. A mixture of 60 forward primers for TCR Vbeta segments and 13 reverse primers for TCR Jbeta segments was used in the multiplex PCR. Amplification of the CDR3 region of rearranged TCR beta genes was performed with a multiplex PCR assay on genomic DNA. On the Illumina HiSeq System, the amplified TCR beta libraries were sequenced as 87-base-pair reads. In the authors' own workflow: A later analysis tallied 80 million to 95 million unique TCR beta chains across the 666 repertoires, and some 10 million of those chains were shared by two or more donors. Raw reads were error-corrected and collapsed into unique sequences with a nearest-neighbor algorithm that merged closely related sequences to remove PCR and sequencing errors. To assign V, D and J gene segments, CDR3 sequences were aligned to IMGT reference sequences. For a sequence to be retained, a match of at least six nucleotides to both a V gene segment and a J gene segment was required. Rearrangements were called productive when the CDR3 lacked stop codons and stayed in frame with V and J; all others were non-productive. Following IMGT convention, CDR3 was defined as the stretch from the second conserved V-encoded cysteine to the conserved J-encoded phenylalanine. Sequences without an unambiguous match to a single V gene segment were excluded from the earlier analysis of 450 to 750 of the donors. In an earlier analysis of approximately 590 of the donors, V segments were called functional above 56.7% productive rearrangements and were called segregating when the between-donor standard deviation exceeded 5%. A statistical classification framework was developed to diagnose cytomegalovirus status using the catalog of TCR beta chain sequences. In a later analysis, V and J genes were assigned by comparing TCR nucleotide sequences against IMGT/GENE-DB human TR gene sequences. The TCRdist pipeline was used in a later analysis to assign CDR3 sequences and most-parsimonious VDJ recombination scenarios. In a later analysis, each TCR beta chain was defined by its CDR3 amino acid sequence together with its V-gene family, and reads without a unique V-gene family were excluded. To address suspected cross-contamination and a sequencing artifact, a later analysis removed 550 to 750 highly shared, low-generation-probability nucleotide sequences. In a later analysis, a clonal expansion index for each public chain was calculated from normalized within-repertoire ranks of inferred template counts. A later analysis computed generation probabilities with a VDJ recombination model fitted to out-of-frame rearrangements, and checked the results against IGoR. In a later analysis, hypergeometric tests were used to score TCR-TCR, TCR-HLA and TCR-CMV co-occurrence, with a repertoire-size bias correction applied to TCR pairs. False discovery rates were estimated in a later analysis by permuting HLA or CMV assignments 20 times. In a later analysis, co-occurring TCRs were grouped using DBSCAN, with TCRdist sequence similarity added in when clustering inside HLA-allele-positive subsets. Co-occurrence clustering excluded repertoires with fewer than 30,000 or more than 120,000 public chains, plus five with anomalous nucleotide sharing. In TCRdb, the immuneACCESS table is reduced to in-frame sequences with V and J assigned. These tables do not hold every clone; where another copy was compared, an unresolved V gene accounts for under half, and the others remain unexplained. The V and J calls and clone size come from that table; D and trimming were worked out from the DNA. The sample contains 75,000 to 95,000 clones, roughly 83% of them found a single time. The ten largest account for around 2.3% of the sample.

The receptor's source is a man younger than 30 in good health and CMV-seronegative. The sequencing sample was made of PBMCs.

The CDR3 protein is CASSLEAGAGYTF. DNA sequence: TGTGCCAGCAGCTTAGAGGCAGGGGCTGGCTACACCTTC. The sequence is built from TRBV7-9 and TRBJ1-2; TRBD1 could be the D gene, as 6 bases match. V lost 1 base and J lost 7 bases; the stretch between them is 10 bases long. Including the terminal cysteine and phenylalanine, the CDR3 comprises 13 residues. Kept here is only the CDR3 DNA, which spans 39 bases and is read in frame from base 1. CDR1 is given as SEHNR and CDR2 as FQNEAQ, both from the germline V gene (reference sequence).